The rows below give T cell receptor beta chains drawn from one sample of a study of blood T cells in healthy people across ages. One entry per CDR3 protein results from TCRdb running MiXCR on the 5' RACE reads. The sample lists about 1.4 million distinct CDR3 sequences; 59% were seen once. The source material was blood. Source of these receptors: a young man in good health. The CDR3 runs from the conserved cysteine through the conserved F or W. The D gene is left open where the match is weak. Clone size is shown for a subset of rows, as once, few, many or a class of expanded clone.

clone_size	j_call	d_call	v_call	cdr3_aa
-	TRBJ2-1	TRBD2	TRBV4-1	CASSQLTGLAGVGSSYNEQFF
-	TRBJ2-7	-	TRBV20-1	CSATRADYEQYF
-	TRBJ1-2	-	TRBV6-2/TRBV6-3	CASSFSGRFDYGYTF
-	TRBJ2-7	TRBD2	TRBV20-1	CSALAGLISYEQYF
-	TRBJ2-7	-	TRBV4-1	CPSSQGRNKVSRTSYEQYF
-	TRBJ2-3	-	TRBV29-1	CSVGPVGAEDTQYF
-	TRBJ2-1	-	TRBV3-1	CASSPLTGQGSYNEQFF
-	TRBJ2-5	-	TRBV7-9	CASSTTGLEQYF
-	TRBJ1-5	TRBD1	TRBV27	CASSTTGGSQPQHF
-	TRBJ1-2	-	TRBV15	CATSREVGNYGYTF
-	TRBJ2-7	-	TRBV7-2	CASSSPGYYEQYF
few	TRBJ2-5	-	TRBV10-3	CAIREQETQYF
-	TRBJ2-7	-	TRBV7-9	CASAEGSYEQYF
-	TRBJ1-2	-	TRBV21-1	CASSRGGEDRTNYGYTF
-	TRBJ2-5	-	TRBV20-1	CSASLERGGWVQYF
-	TRBJ1-1	-	TRBV11-2	CASSLDSWAQTHEAFF
-	-	-	TRBV12-3/TRBV12-4	CASSGTSRDEQYF
once	TRBJ2-1	-	TRBV18	CASSRGTHNEQFF
-	-	-	TRBV28	CASSGTSGKYEQYF
-	TRBJ2-5	-	TRBV25-1	CASSDSGQFQETQYF
-	TRBJ1-4	-	TRBV13	CASSLTGHNEKLFF
few	TRBJ2-7	-	TRBV7-9	CASSLGGWQVSYEQYF
-	TRBJ1-1	-	TRBV29-1	CSAAKAGMNTEAFF
-	TRBJ2-7	-	TRBV20-1	CSARDAGLSYEQYF
-	TRBJ2-1	-	TRBV29-1	CSVEGAREAYNEQFF
-	TRBJ1-4	TRBD1	TRBV5-1	CASSSSGGANEKLFF
-	TRBJ2-3	TRBD2	TRBV24-1	CATSAVKRGGMDTQYF
-	-	-	TRBV7-8	CASRRTVAKIQETQYF
-	TRBJ2-3	TRBD2	TRBV15	CATSRDRVAGALGTQYF
-	TRBJ2-7	-	TRBV20-1	CSARVLDPRSSLGAYEQYF
-	TRBJ1-1	TRBD1	TRBV4-2	CASSPPPGQANTEAFF
-	TRBJ2-7	TRBD1	TRBV20-1	CSASDRGLYEQYF
-	TRBJ2-7	-	TRBV18	CASSPNRDAYEQYF
-	TRBJ2-3	-	TRBV14	CASSQDAGYSTDTQYF
-	TRBJ1-2	-	TRBV19	CASSGGAAYYGYTF